This T cell receptor (beta chain) was identified during a study of blood T cell repertoires in COVID-19. Study at large: The United States, Italy and Spain supplied acute and convalescent COVID-19 samples. T cells, B-cell-depleted T cells, or PBMCs supplied cDNA or gDNA.

Original data processing: Reference gene primer amplification in the assay estimated nucleated cell counts. The method was immunoSEQ multiplex PCR; TCRdb's version includes in-frame clones alone and lacks a portion of them. V, J and clone size are those of that table, while D and trimming were read from the DNA. The table includes around 250,000 clones, roughly 89% detected once. Germline trimming cut 5 bases from V and 5 bases from J; bases unmatched to any gene: 7. The CDR3 is made up of 14 amino acids. Germline loops: CDR1 LGHDT, CDR2 YNNKEL (reference sequence). The source material was peripheral blood. This TCR was sampled from a woman between 35 and 50 years old who had recovered from COVID-19. The chain employs TRBV3-1 (or the pseudogene TRBV3-2) and TRBJ1-1; TRBD1 aligns across 8 bases. The CDR3 DNA is TGTGCCAGCAGCGACAGGGGAGGTTGGACTGAAGCTTTCTTT. This encodes CASSDRGGWTEAFF.